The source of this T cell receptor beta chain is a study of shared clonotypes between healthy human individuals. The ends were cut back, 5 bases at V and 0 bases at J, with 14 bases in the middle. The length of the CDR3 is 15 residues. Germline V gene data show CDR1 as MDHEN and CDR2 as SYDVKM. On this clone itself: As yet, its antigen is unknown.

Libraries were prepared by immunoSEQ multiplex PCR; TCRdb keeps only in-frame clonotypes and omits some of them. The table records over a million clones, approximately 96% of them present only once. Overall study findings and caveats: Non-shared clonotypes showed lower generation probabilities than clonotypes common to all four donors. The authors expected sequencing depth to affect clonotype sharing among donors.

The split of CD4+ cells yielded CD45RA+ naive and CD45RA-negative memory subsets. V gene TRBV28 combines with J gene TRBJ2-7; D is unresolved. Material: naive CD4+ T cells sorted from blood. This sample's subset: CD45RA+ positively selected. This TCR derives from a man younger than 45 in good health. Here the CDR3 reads CASSTPDPSSYEQYF. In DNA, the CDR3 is TGTGCCAGCAGTACCCCGGACCCTAGCTCCTACGAGCAGTACTTC. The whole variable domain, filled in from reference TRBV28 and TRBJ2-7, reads DVKVTQSSRYLVKRTGEKVFLECVQDMDHENMFWYRQDPGLGLRLIYFSYDVKMKEKGDIPEGYSVSREKKERFSLILESASTNQTSMYLCASSTPDPSSYEQYFGPGTRLTVT.